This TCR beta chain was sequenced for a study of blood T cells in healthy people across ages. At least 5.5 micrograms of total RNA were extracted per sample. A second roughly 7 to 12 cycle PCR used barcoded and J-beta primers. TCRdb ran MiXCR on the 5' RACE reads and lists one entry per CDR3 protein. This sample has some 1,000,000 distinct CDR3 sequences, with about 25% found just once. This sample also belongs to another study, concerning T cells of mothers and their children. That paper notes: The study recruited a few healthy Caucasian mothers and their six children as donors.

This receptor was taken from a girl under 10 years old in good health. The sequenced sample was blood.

The CDR3 bases are TGTGCCAGCAGCTTGAACAGCCTCTACGAGCAGTACGTC. Amino acids: CASSLNSLYEQYV. The chain combines TRBV5-6 with TRBJ2-7; D remains unclear. This CDR3 spans 13 amino acids. Trimming cost V 1 base and J 3 bases, with 8 bases left between them. CDR1 is SGHDT, CDR2 YYEEEE, per germline.